This TCR beta chain was recorded in a study of blood T cells in healthy people across ages. Overall study results and limits: In long-lived donors, naive CD4+ cell counts and diversity exceeded those of aged donors. TCR beta diversity per million T cells fell roughly linearly with age.

With V trimmed by 3 bases and J by 4 bases, 8 bases remained unmatched. The germline V gene encodes CDR1 MGHRA and CDR2 YSYEKL. This CDR3 has 18 residues. Using a J-beta primer mix together with a sample-barcoded 5' primer, a second PCR was run for about 7 to 12 cycles. TCRdb reprocessed the 5' RACE reads via MiXCR and lists one record per CDR3 protein. The sample has over 1,300,000 distinct CDR3 sequences, roughly 60% seen once. Sample donors were healthy Caucasian individuals that came from Russia, aged 6 to 90. Each donor had around 9.8 milliliters of peripheral blood drawn. Only a few counts were recorded for this clonotype. Its antigen is not known.

The receptor's source is a man in his late teens or twenties in good health. The V call is TRBV4-1, the J call TRBJ2-5; 16 bases agree with TRBD2. The sequencing input was blood. As DNA, the CDR3 is TGCGCCAGCAGCCATCCAACTGGGACTAGCGGGAGGGGAGAGACCCAGTACTTC. It is translated as CASSHPTGTSGRGETQYF.